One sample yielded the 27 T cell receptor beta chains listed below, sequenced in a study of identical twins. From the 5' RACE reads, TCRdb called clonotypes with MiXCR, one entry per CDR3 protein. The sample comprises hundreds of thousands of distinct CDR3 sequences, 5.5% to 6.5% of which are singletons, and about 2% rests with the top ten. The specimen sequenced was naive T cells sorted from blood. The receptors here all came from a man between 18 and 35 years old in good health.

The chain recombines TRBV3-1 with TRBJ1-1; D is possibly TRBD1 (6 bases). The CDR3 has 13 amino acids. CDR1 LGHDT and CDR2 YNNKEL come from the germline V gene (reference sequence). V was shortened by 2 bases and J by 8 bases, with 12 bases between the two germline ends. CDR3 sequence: CASSQMSGEEAFF. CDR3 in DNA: TGTGCCAGCAGCCAAATGTCAGGGGAAGAAGCTTTCTTT.

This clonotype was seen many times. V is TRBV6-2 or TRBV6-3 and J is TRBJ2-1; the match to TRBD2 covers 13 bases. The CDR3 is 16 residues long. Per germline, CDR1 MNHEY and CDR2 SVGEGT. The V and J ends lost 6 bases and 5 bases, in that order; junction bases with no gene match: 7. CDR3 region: CASSWTSGSRDNEQFF. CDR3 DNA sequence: TGTGCCAGCAGCTGGACTAGCGGGAGTAGGGACAATGAGCAGTTCTTC.

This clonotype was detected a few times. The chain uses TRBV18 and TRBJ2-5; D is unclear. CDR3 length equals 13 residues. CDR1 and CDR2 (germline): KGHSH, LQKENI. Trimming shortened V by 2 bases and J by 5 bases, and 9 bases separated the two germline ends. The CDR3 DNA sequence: TGTGCCAGCTCACCAGATAGCTTGGAGACCCAGTACTTC. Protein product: CASSPDSLETQYF.

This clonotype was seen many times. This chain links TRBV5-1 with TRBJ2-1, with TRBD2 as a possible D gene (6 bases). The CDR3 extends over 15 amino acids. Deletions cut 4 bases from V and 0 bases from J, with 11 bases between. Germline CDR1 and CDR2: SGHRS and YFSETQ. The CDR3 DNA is TGCGCCAGCAGCCTGGACTACAGCTCCTACAATGAGCAGTTCTTC. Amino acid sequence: CASSLDYSSYNEQFF.

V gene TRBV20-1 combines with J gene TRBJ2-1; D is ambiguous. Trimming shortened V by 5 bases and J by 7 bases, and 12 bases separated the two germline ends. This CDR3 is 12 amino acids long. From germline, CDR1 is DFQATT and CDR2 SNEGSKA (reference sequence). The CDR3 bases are TGCAGTGCTTCCTCTGTGGGGAATGAGCAGTTCTTC. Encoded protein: CSASSVGNEQFF.

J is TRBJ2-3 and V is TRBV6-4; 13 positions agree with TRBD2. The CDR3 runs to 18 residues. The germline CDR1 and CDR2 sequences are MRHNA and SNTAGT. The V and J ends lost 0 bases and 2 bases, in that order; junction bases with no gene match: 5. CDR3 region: CASSDSGTSGKITDTQYF. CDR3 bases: TGTGCCAGCAGTGACTCCGGGACTAGCGGGAAAATCACAGATACGCAGTATTTT.

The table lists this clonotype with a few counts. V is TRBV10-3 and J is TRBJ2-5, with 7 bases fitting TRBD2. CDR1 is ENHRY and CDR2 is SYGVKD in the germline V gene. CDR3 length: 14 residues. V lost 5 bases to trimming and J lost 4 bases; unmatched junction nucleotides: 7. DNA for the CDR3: TGTGCCATCAGTATCGGCCCGGGGGGAGAGACCCAGTACTTC. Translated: CAISIGPGGETQYF.

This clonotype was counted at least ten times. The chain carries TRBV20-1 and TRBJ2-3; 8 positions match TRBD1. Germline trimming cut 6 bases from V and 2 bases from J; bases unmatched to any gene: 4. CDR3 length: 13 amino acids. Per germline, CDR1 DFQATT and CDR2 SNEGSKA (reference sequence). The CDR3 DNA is TGCAGTGCCCAGGGGGCGAACACAGATACGCAGTATTTT. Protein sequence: CSAQGANTDTQYF.

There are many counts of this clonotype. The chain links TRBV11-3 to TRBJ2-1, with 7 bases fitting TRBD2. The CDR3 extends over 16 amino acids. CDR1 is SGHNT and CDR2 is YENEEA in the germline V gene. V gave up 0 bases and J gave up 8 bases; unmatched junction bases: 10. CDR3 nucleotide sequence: TGTGCCAGCAGCTTAGAGGGTGGACTAGGATCGGATGAGCAGTTCTTC. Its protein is CASSLEGGLGSDEQFF.

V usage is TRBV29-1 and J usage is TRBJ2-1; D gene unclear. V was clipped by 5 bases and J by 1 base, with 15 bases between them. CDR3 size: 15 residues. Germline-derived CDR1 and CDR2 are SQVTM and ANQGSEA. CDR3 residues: CSVTVGLWSYNEQFF. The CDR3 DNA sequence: TGCAGCGTTACCGTGGGCCTCTGGTCCTACAATGAGCAGTTCTTC.

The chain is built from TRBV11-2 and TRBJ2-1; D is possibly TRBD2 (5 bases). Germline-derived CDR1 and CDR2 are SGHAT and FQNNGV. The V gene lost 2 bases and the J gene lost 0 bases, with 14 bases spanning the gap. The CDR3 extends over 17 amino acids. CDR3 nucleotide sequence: TGTGCCAGCAGCTTAAGGCGTTCGGGGAGCTCCTACAATGAGCAGTTCTTC. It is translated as CASSLRRSGSSYNEQFF. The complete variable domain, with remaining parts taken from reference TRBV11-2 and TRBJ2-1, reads EAGVAQSPRYKIIEKRQSVAFWCNPISGHATLYWYQQILGQGPKLLIQFQNNGVVDDSQLPKDRFSAERLKGVDSTLKIQPAKLEDSAVYLCASSLRRSGSSYNEQFFGPGTRLTVL.

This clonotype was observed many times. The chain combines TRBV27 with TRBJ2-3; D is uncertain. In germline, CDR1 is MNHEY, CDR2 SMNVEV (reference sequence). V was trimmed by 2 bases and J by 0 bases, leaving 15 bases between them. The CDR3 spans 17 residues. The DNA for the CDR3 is TGTGCCAGCAGTTTACGGGCCCCAAATCTTAGCACAGATACGCAGTATTTT. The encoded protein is CASSLRAPNLSTDTQYF.

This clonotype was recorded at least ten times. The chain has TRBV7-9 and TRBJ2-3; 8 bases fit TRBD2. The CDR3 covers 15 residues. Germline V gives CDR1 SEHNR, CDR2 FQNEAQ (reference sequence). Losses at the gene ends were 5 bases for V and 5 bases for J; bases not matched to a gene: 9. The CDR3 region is CASSPPGTSGDTQYF. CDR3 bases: TGTGCCAGCAGCCCCCCCGGGACTAGTGGAGATACGCAGTATTTT.

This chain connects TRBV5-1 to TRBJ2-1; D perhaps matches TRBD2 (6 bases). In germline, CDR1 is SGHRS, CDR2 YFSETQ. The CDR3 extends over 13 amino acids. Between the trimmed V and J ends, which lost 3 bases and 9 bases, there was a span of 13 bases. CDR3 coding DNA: TGCGCCAGCAGCTCCTCCTTCGGGAGTGAGCAGTTCTTC. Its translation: CASSSSFGSEQFF.

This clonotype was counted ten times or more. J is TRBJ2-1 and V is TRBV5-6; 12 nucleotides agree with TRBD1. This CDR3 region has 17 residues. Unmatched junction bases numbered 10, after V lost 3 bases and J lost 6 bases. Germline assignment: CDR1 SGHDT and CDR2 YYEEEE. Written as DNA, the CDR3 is TGTGCCAGCAGCTACCTCGGGACAGGGGGCAGGCGCAATGAGCAGTTCTTC. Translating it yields CASSYLGTGGRRNEQFF.

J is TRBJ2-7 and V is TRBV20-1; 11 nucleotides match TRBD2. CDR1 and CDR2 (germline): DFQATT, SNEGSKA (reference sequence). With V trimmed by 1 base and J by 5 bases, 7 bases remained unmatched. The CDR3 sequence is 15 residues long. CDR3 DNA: TGCAGTGCTAGAGCCCCACTAGCGGGAGCAAACGAGCAGTACTTC. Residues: CSARAPLAGANEQYF.

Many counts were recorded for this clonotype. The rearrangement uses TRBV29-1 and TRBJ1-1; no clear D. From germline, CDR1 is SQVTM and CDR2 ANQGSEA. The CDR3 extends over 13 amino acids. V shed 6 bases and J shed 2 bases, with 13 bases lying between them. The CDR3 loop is CSVTKGRNTEAFF. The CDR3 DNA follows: TGCAGCGTGACAAAAGGACGCAACACTGAAGCTTTCTTT.

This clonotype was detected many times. The CDR3 coding sequence is TGCGCCAGCAGCCCAGACCCGATGAACTATGGCTACACCTTC. Protein product: CASSPDPMNYGYTF. The V call is TRBV5-1, the J call TRBJ1-2; no firm D call. Per germline, CDR1 SGHRS and CDR2 YFSETQ. CDR3 length: 14 amino acids. V gave up 4 bases and J gave up 2 bases, with 12 bases separating them.

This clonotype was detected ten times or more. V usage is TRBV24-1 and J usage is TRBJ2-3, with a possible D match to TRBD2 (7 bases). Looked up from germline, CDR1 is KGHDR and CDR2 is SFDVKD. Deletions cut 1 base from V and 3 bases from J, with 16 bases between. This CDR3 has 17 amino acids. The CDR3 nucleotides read TGTGCCACCAGTGATTTCCTTGGGGGGGGCAGGACAGATACGCAGTATTTT. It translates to CATSDFLGGGRTDTQYF.

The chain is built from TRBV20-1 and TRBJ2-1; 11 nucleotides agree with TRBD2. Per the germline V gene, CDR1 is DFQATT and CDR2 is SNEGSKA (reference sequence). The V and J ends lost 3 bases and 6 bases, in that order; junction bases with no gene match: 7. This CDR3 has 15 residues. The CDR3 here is CSASVGTSGTNEQFF. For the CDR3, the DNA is TGCAGTGCTAGCGTCGGGACTAGCGGAACCAATGAGCAGTTCTTC.

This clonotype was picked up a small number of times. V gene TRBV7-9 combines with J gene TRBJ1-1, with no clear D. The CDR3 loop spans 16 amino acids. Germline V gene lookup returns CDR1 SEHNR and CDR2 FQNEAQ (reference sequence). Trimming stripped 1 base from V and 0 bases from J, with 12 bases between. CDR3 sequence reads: CASSLGVTYMNTEAFF. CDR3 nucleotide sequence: TGTGCCAGCAGCTTAGGGGTCACTTACATGAACACTGAAGCTTTCTTT.

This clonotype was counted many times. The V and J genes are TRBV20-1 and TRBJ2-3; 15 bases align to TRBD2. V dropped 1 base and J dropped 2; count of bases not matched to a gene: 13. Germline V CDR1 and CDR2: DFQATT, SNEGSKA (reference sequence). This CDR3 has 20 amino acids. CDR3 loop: CSARAPRTSGRARFTDTQYF. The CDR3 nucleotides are TGCAGTGCTAGAGCTCCGCGGACTAGCGGGAGGGCCCGTTTCACAGATACGCAGTATTTT.

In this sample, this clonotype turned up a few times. CDR3 nucleotide sequence: TGTGCCAGCAGTACGCGACAGGGAAGGTTCCACGAGCAGTACTTC. This encodes CASSTRQGRFHEQYF. The chain employs TRBV28 and TRBJ2-7, with 7 bases that match TRBD1. V trimming: 5 bases; J trimming: 5 bases; junction bases outside the gene matches: 12. The CDR3 runs 15 residues. Germline V gene sequence: CDR1 MDHEN, CDR2 SYDVKM.

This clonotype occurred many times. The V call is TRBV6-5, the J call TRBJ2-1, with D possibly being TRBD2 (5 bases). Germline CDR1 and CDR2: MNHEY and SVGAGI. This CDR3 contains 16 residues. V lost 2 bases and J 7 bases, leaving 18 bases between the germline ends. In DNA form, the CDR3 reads TGTGCCAGCAGTTACCGGGGAGCGGTTAGTGCAAATGAGCAGTTCTTC. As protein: CASSYRGAVSANEQFF.

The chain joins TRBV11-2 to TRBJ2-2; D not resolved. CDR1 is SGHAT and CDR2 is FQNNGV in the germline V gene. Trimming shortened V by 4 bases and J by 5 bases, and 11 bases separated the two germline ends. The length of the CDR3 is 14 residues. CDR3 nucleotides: TGTGCCAGCAGCTCGTCATTGGCGACCGGGGAGCTGTTTTTT. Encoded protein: CASSSSLATGELFF.

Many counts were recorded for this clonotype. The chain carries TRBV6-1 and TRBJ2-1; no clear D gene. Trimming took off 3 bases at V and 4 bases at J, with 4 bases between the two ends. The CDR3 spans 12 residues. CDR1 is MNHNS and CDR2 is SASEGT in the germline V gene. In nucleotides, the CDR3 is TGTGCCAGCAGTGAGGTGTACAATGAGCAGTTCTTC. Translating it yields CASSEVYNEQFF.

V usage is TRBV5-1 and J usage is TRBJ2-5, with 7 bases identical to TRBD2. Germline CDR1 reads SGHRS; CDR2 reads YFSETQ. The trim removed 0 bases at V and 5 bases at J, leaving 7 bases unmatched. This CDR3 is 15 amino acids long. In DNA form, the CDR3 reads TGCGCCAGCAGCTTGGGGAGCGGGACGGGGGAGACCCAGTACTTC. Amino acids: CASSLGSGTGETQYF.